Below are 21 T cell receptor beta chains sequenced from a single sample in a study of CD8+ T cells in alopecia areata. RNA, once extracted, was reverse transcribed into cDNA for use as the sequencing template. Sequencing was performed with immunoSEQ multiplex PCR; in TCRdb, only in-frame clones are kept and a portion is missing. Of approximately 120,000 clones listed, about 46% were seen once; the top ten hold under 12%. The sample taken for sequencing was NKG2D-low CD8+ T cells sorted from blood. These receptor sequences come from a human donor with alopecia areata.

V gene TRBV30 combines with J gene TRBJ2-3; D remains ambiguous. Germline V gene lookup returns CDR1 GTSNPN and CDR2 SVGIG (reference sequence). The CDR3 spans 12 residues. Deletions cut 4 bases from V and 1 base from J, with 6 bases between. CDR3 sequence: CAWTPGTDTQYF. For the CDR3, the DNA is TGTGCCTGGACCCCGGGCACAGATACGCAGTATTTT.

Only one count was recorded for this clone. This sequence joins TRBV28 and TRBJ2-7, with D perhaps matching TRBD1 or TRBD2 (5 bases each). The CDR3 is 14 amino acids. With 5 bases removed from V and 2 bases from J, the gap between germline ends came to 13 bases. Looked up from germline, CDR1 is MDHEN and CDR2 is SYDVKM. CDR3 protein: CASSPGTVTYEQYF. For the CDR3, the DNA is TGTGCCAGCAGTCCTGGGACGGTAACCTACGAGCAGTACTTC.

For this clone: One end of the junction does not line up with germline, which may come from a read error. The V gene is TRBV11-2, the J gene TRBJ2-7; no firm D call. There are 11 residues in the CDR3. CDR1 is SGHAT, CDR2 FQNNGV, per germline. The CDR3 loop is CASSPSDEQYF. The CDR3 DNA is TGTGCCAGCAGCCCCTCCGACGAGCAGTACTTC. The full variable domain, completed using reference TRBV11-2 and TRBJ2-7, is EAGVAQSPRYKIIEKRQSVAFWCNPISGHATLYWYQQILGQGPKLLIQFQNNGVVDDSQLPKDRFSAERLKGVDSTLKIQPAKLEDSAVYLCASSPSDEQYFGPGTRLTVT.

This clone has just one count. The J gene is TRBJ2-2, the V gene TRBV6-5; D gene unclear. This CDR3 has 13 residues. V shed 7 bases and J shed 1 base, with 7 bases lying between them. Germline CDR1 MNHEY, CDR2 SVGAGI. CDR3 residues: CASIRQNTGELFF. CDR3 in DNA: TGTGCCAGCATCCGACAGAACACCGGGGAGCTGTTTTTT.

The V and J genes are TRBV4-1 and TRBJ1-2; D is perhaps TRBD1 (5 bases). Germline CDR1 reads MGHRA; CDR2 reads YSYEKL. The CDR3 contains 16 residues. Trimming took 1 base from V and 2 from J, leaving 14 bases between them. CDR3 in DNA: TGCGCCAGCAGCCAAGCCTTTCAGGGACTCAACTATGGCTACACCTTC. It yields the protein CASSQAFQGLNYGYTF.

This clone was observed a few times. The same CDR3 also results from other DNA sequences found in this sample. The chain combines TRBV5-1 with TRBJ2-7, with D possibly being TRBD1 (6 bases). The CDR3 loop spans 13 amino acids. CDR1 and CDR2 (germline): SGHRS, YFSETQ. V was pared by 1 base and J by 1 base, with 6 bases between. The CDR3 is CASSLTGSYEQYF. The CDR3, as DNA: TGCGCCAGCAGCTTGACAGGGTCCTACGAGCAGTACTTC. Full variable domain (outside the CDR3, taken from reference TRBV5-1 and TRBJ2-7): KAGVTQTPRYLIKTRGQQVTLSCSPISGHRSVSWYQQTPGQGLQFLFEYFSETQRNKGNFPGRFSGRQFSNSRSEMNVSTLELGDSALYLCASSLTGSYEQYFGPGTRLTVT.

This clone has just a few counts. The chain combines TRBV27 with TRBJ1-5; D call uncertain. The CDR3 has 14 amino acids. The V gene lost 2 bases and the J gene lost 3 bases, with 8 bases spanning the gap. Germline lookup yields CDR1 MNHEY and CDR2 SMNVEV (reference sequence). The CDR3 region is CASSLRATNQPQHF. The DNA for the CDR3 is TGTGCCAGCAGTTTACGAGCCACCAATCAGCCCCAGCATTTT.

The genes are TRBV29-1 and TRBJ2-7, with 10 nucleotides matching TRBD2. The V gene's germline CDR1 is SQVTM and CDR2 ANQGSEA. The junction had 17 bases not matched to a gene; V was cut back by 6 bases and J by 6 bases. The CDR3 is 16 residues long. The CDR3 is CSVRGTSAPRGGEQYF. The CDR3 nucleotides read TGCAGCGTACGCGGGACTAGCGCTCCCCGCGGGGGCGAGCAGTACTTC.

In its sample, this clone was seen a few times. This rearrangement joins TRBV13 to TRBJ2-1; D unresolved. The CDR3 is 12 amino acids. Germline V gene sequence: CDR1 PRHDT, CDR2 FYEKMQ (reference sequence). V dropped 4 bases and J dropped 5 bases, with 6 bases sitting between them. The CDR3 loop is CASSSGDNEQFF. CDR3 DNA: TGTGCCAGCAGCTCCGGAGACAATGAGCAGTTCTTC. The entire variable domain, with the rest obtained from reference TRBV13 and TRBJ2-1, is as follows: AAGVIQSPRHLIKEKRETATLKCYPIPRHDTVYWYQQGPGQDPQFLISFYEKMQSDKGSIPDRFSAQQFSDYHSELNMSSLELGDSALYFCASSSGDNEQFFGPGTRLTVL.

The rearrangement joins TRBV29-1 to TRBJ2-7; D may be TRBD2 (6 bases). The germline V and J ends were trimmed by 6 bases and 0 bases, with 12 bases remaining between them. Per germline, CDR1 SQVTM and CDR2 ANQGSEA. This CDR3 is built from 13 residues. This CDR3 is CSVALGLSYEQYF. DNA for the CDR3: TGCAGCGTGGCCCTGGGACTCTCCTACGAGCAGTACTTC.

This clone was counted between two and nine times. This chain uses TRBV7-9 with TRBJ2-7; D gene unclear. V was clipped by 3 bases and J by 5 bases, with 5 bases between them. The germline V gene has CDR1 SEHNR and CDR2 FQNEAQ (reference sequence). This CDR3 is 11 amino acids long. In DNA form, the CDR3 reads TGTGCCAGCAGCTTTGCCGACGAGCAGTACTTC. As protein: CASSFADEQYF.

This clone has only a few counts. The rearrangement uses TRBV5-6 and TRBJ1-5, with D perhaps TRBD1 (5 bases). Trimming shortened V by 5 bases and J by 2 bases, and 8 bases separated the two germline ends. Germline-derived CDR1 and CDR2 are SGHDT and YYEEEE. The CDR3 has 13 residues. This CDR3 reads CASSQGGNQPQHF. CDR3 in DNA: TGTGCCAGCAGTCAGGGTGGCAATCAGCCCCAGCATTTT. The entire variable domain, with the rest obtained from reference TRBV5-6 and TRBJ1-5, is as follows: DAGVTQSPTHLIKTRGQQVTLRCSPKSGHDTVSWYQQALGQGPQFIFQYYEEEERQRGNFPDRFSGHQFPNYSSELNVNALLLGDSALYLCASSQGGNQPQHFGDGTRLSIL.

This sequence joins TRBV4-3 and TRBJ2-1, with TRBD2 as a possible D gene (5 bases). V was pared by 0 bases and J by 1 base, with 7 bases between. This CDR3 is built from 15 residues. CDR1 and CDR2 (germline): LGHNA, YSLEER. The CDR3 DNA reads as TGCGCCAGCAGCCAAGATTCGGGATCCTACAATGAGCAGTTCTTC. Translation gives CASSQDSGSYNEQFF.

V gene TRBV29-1 combines with J gene TRBJ1-2; D call uncertain. With 2 bases removed from V and 4 bases from J, the gap between germline ends came to 11 bases. CDR3 size: 13 residues. Germline CDR1 reads SQVTM; CDR2 reads ANQGSEA. CDR3 nucleotide sequence: TGCAGCGTTGAAACCCCGGCGGGCTATGGCTACACCTTC. Its translation: CSVETPAGYGYTF. Looking up the rest from reference TRBV29-1 and TRBJ1-2 gives the full variable domain: SAVISQKPSRDICQRGTSLTIQCQVDSQVTMMFWYRQQPGQSLTLIATANQGSEATYESGFVIDKFPISRPNLTFSTLTVSNMSPEDSSIYLCSVETPAGYGYTFGSGTRLTVV.

J is TRBJ2-1 and V is TRBV4-1; weak D call: TRBD1 (5 bases). V was cut by 0 bases and J by 10 bases, with 10 bases left in between. The CDR3 is made up of 13 amino acids. Looked up from germline, CDR1 is MGHRA and CDR2 is YSYEKL. The CDR3 bases are TGCGCCAGCAGCCAAGAGGGGCCAACGGAGCAGTTCTTC. The encoded protein is CASSQEGPTEQFF.

The chain uses TRBV5-1 and TRBJ2-7, with D perhaps given as TRBD1 or TRBD2 (5 bases each). V lost 4 bases to trimming and J lost 2 bases, with 16 bases between them. Germline V gene sequence: CDR1 SGHRS, CDR2 YFSETQ. This CDR3 spans 15 amino acids. The CDR3 loop is CASSITGPGPYEQYF. The CDR3 DNA reads TGCGCCAGCAGCATTACGGGACCCGGGCCCTACGAGCAGTACTTC.

This clone was observed a few times. J is TRBJ2-7 and V is TRBV7-9; D remains unclear. The CDR3 loop spans 11 amino acids. CDR1 SEHNR and CDR2 FQNEAQ come from the germline V gene (reference sequence). V dropped 3 bases and J dropped 7 bases, with 7 bases sitting between them. As DNA, the CDR3 is TGTGCCAGCAGCTTGGCGGAAGAGCAGTACTTC. Translation: CASSLAEEQYF.

This chain uses TRBV29-1 with TRBJ1-3; D perhaps matches TRBD1 (5 bases). The V end lost 5 bases, the J end lost 0 bases, and 11 bases lay between the germline ends. The germline CDR1 and CDR2 sequences are SQVTM and ANQGSEA. The CDR3 runs 14 residues. The DNA of the CDR3 is TGCAGCGTTACTCAGGGAGGCTCTGGAAACACCATATATTTT. Translating gives CSVTQGGSGNTIYF.

In its sample, this clone was seen a few times. The V gene is TRBV29-1, the J gene TRBJ2-2, with no clear D. This CDR3 is 12 amino acids long. Germline CDR1 and CDR2: SQVTM and ANQGSEA. Trimming cost V 3 bases and J 3 bases, with 5 bases left between them. CDR3 nucleotide sequence: TGCAGCGTTGAGTTAGACACCGGGGAGCTGTTTTTT. It specifies CSVELDTGELFF.

V usage is TRBV30 and J usage is TRBJ1-1, with D unclear. Germline values: CDR1 GTSNPN, CDR2 SVGIG (reference sequence). The CDR3 sequence is 14 residues long. V was pared by 0 bases and J by 4 bases, with 12 bases between. As DNA, the CDR3 is TGTGCCTGGAGTGTAGGAAGTAGCGTCACTGAAGCTTTCTTT. This encodes CAWSVGSSVTEAFF. Filled out from reference TRBV30 and TRBJ1-1, the complete variable domain reads SQTIHQWPATLVQPVGSPLSLECTVEGTSNPNLYWYRQAAGRGLQLLFYSVGIGQISSEVPQNLSASRPQDRQFILSSKKLLLSDSGFYLCAWSVGSSVTEAFFGQGTRLTVV.

The chain carries TRBV29-1 and TRBJ2-5, with D uncertain. CDR3 length equals 12 residues. Germline values: CDR1 SQVTM, CDR2 ANQGSEA. Trimming cost V 4 bases and J 5 bases, with 11 bases left between them. CDR3 region: CSVVSVAETQYF. DNA of the CDR3: TGCAGCGTTGTCTCCGTGGCGGAGACCCAGTACTTC.